The 6 T cell receptor beta chains below come from one sample, sequenced in a study of T-cell memory formation after mild COVID-19. TCRdb reanalysed the 5' RACE reads using MiXCR and keeps one entry per CDR3 protein. The repertoire includes fewer than 650,000 distinct CDR3 sequences, roughly 21% of them detected once, and roughly 9.1% sits in the top ten. Sequencing was carried out using PBMCs or a T cell subset sorted from them (not recorded which). The receptors were sampled from an adult woman who had mild COVID-19 (a few samples of this study predate the infection). Cell type and time point are not known.

This clonotype appeared a few times. V is TRBV9 and J is TRBJ2-7; 9 nucleotides align to TRBD2. This CDR3 spans 15 amino acids. The V segment lost 0 bases and the J segment 5 bases; nucleotides outside the gene matches: 6. The germline CDR1 and CDR2 sequences are SGDLS and YYNGEE. CDR3 protein: CASSVDSSGTDEQYF. The CDR3 DNA follows: TGTGCCAGCAGCGTAGATTCTAGCGGGACTGACGAGCAGTACTTC.

This chain joins TRBV11-2 and TRBJ2-1; 12 bases line up with TRBD2. With 7 bases clipped from V and 9 bases from J, the junction kept 7 bases outside the gene matches. In germline, CDR1 is SGHAT, CDR2 FQNNGV. There are 14 residues in the CDR3. The CDR3 DNA reads as TGTGCCAGCACTCGGACTAGCGGGAAGTTTGAGCAGTTCTTC. It translates to CASTRTSGKFEQFF.

This clonotype was recorded a few times. The rearrangement uses TRBV24-1 and TRBJ2-1, with D possibly matching TRBD2 (6 bases). The germline gives CDR1 KGHDR, CDR2 SFDVKD. The length of the CDR3 is 16 residues. V was pared by 4 bases and J by 6 bases, with 18 bases between. This chain's CDR3 is CATSDLGGSSRNEQFF. The CDR3 DNA follows: TGTGCCACCAGTGACCTGGGGGGTTCTAGTCGCAATGAGCAGTTCTTC.

This clonotype has more than one count but fewer than ten. The genes are TRBV7-9 and TRBJ1-2; a possible D gene is TRBD1 (6 bases). There are 16 residues in the CDR3. Trimming cost V 1 base and J 8 bases, with 20 bases left between them. CDR1 is SEHNR and CDR2 is FQNEAQ in the germline V gene (reference sequence). DNA for the CDR3: TGTGCCAGCAGCTTAGTGTCTTACCCTACAGGGCACGGCTACACCTTC. Its protein product is CASSLVSYPTGHGYTF.

This CDR3 reads CASSRDGNLNEKLFF. CDR3 DNA sequence: TGTGCCAGCAGCCGAGACGGAAATCTAAATGAAAAACTGTTTTTT. V is TRBV14 and J is TRBJ1-4; D gene unclear. There are 15 residues in the CDR3. The V and J ends lost 4 bases and 5 bases respectively, with 14 bases between them. Germline CDR1 is SGHDN and CDR2 is FVKESK.

The chain couples TRBV7-2 to TRBJ1-5; D call uncertain. The CDR3 is 14 amino acids. CDR1 and CDR2 from the germline V gene are SGHTA and FQGNSA. Trimming left V 2 bases short and J 2 bases short, with 7 bases between. The DNA of the CDR3 is TGTGCCAGCAGCTTAATCCGGGGCAATCAGCCCCAGCATTTT. Its protein product is CASSLIRGNQPQHF.